This T cell receptor (beta chain) was observed in a study of T cell repertoires in cytomegalovirus infection. Study-level information: Public TCR beta signatures were indicative of both CMV infection and a matching HLA type.

This clonotype has a handful of counts. The antigen remains unidentified. TCRdb called the reads again in MiXCR, with one record for every CDR3 protein. The data contain fewer than 1,000,000 distinct CDR3 sequences, roughly 30% of them singletons. Germline values: CDR1 MNHEY, CDR2 SMNVEV (reference sequence). This CDR3 is 14 amino acids long. V lost 4 bases, J lost 5 bases, and 5 bases stayed unmatched. Sequenced here: cultured CD8+ T cells from PBMCs, sampled from culture after CMV antigen stimulation. J is TRBJ2-5 and V is TRBV27, with TRBD1 identical over 9 bases. The source of this sequence is a human donor in good health (CMV status not recorded). Some clones in this sample may be carry-over from other donors' samples. The CDR3 is CASSYRGQGETQYF. The CDR3 DNA reads TGTGCCAGCAGTTACAGGGGGCAGGGGGAGACCCAGTACTTC.